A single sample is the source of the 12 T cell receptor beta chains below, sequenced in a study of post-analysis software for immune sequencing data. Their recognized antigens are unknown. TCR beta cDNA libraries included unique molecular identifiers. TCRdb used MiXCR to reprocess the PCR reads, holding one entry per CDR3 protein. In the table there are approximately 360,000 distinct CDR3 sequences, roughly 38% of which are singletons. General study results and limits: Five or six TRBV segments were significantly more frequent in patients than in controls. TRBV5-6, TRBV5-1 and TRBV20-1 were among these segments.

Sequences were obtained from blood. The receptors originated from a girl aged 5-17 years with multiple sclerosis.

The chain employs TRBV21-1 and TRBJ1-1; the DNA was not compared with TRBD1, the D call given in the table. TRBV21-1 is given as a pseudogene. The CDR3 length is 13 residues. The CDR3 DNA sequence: TGTGCCAGCAGCGACGGGACAGGCTATGAAGCTTTCTTT. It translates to CASSDGTGYEAFF.

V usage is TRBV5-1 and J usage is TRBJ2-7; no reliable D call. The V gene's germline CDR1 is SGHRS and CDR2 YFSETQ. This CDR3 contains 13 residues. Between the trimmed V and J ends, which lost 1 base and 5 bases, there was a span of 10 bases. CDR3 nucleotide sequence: TGCGCCAGCAGCTTGAAGGCGCCGAACGAGCAGTACTTC. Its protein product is CASSLKAPNEQYF.

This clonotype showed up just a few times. The CDR3 sequence is CASSFYSGTGGSGYTF. The CDR3 bases are TGTGCCAGCAGCTTTTACTCCGGGACAGGGGGGTCTGGCTACACCTTC. The chain links TRBV7-2 to TRBJ1-2; 11 bases map to TRBD1. The germline V gene encodes CDR1 SGHTA and CDR2 FQGNSA. The trim removed 3 bases at V and 7 bases at J, leaving 10 bases unmatched. The CDR3 has 16 residues.

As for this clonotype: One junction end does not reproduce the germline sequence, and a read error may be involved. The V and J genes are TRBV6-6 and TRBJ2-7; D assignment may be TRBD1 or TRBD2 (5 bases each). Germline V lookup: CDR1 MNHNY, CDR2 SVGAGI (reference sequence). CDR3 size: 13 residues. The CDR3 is CVSSEGHSYEQYF. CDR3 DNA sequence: TGTGTCAGCAGTGAGGGGCACTCCTACGAGCAGTACTTC.

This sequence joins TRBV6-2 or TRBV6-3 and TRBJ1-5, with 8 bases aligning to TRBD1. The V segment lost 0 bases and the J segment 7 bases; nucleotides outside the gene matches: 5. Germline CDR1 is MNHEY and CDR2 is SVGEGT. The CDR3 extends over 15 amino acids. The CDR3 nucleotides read TGTGCCAGCAGTTACTCGACACAGGGGGGACAGCCCCAGCATTTT. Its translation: CASSYSTQGGQPQHF.

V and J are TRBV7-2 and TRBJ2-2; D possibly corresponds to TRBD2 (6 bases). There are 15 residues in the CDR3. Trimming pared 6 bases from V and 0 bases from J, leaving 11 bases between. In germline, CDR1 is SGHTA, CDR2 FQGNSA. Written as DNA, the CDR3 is TGTGCCAGCAGTGGAGGGCTATCGAACACCGGGGAGCTGTTTTTT. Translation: CASSGGLSNTGELFF.

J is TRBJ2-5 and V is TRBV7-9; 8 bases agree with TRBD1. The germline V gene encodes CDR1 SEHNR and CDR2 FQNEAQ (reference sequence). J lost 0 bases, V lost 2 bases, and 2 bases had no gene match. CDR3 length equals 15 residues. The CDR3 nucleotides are TGTGCCAGCAGCTTAAACAGGGGGAACCAAGAGACCCAGTACTTC. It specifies CASSLNRGNQETQYF.

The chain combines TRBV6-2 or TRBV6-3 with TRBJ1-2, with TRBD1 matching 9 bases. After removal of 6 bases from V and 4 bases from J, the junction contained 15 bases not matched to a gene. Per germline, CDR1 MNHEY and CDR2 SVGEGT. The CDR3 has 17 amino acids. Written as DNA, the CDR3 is TGTGCCAGCAGCTACGTCCATCCGGGACAGGGTGCCTATGGCTACACCTTC. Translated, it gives CASSYVHPGQGAYGYTF.

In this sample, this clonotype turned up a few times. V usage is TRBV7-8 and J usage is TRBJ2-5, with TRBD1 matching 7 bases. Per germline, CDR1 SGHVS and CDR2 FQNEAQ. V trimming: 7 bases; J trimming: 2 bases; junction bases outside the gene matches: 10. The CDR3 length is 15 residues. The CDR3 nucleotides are TGTGCCAGCACCCCCCGGGACAGTAATCAAGAGACCCAGTACTTC. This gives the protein CASTPRDSNQETQYF.

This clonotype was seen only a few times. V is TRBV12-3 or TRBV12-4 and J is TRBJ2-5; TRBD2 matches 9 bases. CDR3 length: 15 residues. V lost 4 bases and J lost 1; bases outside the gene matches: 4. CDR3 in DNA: TGTGCCAGCAGTTCACAGCGGGGGGTCCAAGAGACCCAGTACTTC. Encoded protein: CASSSQRGVQETQYF.

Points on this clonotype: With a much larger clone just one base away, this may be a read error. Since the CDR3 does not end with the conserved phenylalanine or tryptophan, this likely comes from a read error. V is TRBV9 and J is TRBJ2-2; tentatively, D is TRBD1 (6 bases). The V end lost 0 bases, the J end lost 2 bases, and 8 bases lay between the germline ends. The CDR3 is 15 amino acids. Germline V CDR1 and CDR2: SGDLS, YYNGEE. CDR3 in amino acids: CASSVGTVNTGELFY. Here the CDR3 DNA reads TGTGCCAGCAGCGTAGGGACAGTAAACACCGGGGAGCTGTTTTAT.

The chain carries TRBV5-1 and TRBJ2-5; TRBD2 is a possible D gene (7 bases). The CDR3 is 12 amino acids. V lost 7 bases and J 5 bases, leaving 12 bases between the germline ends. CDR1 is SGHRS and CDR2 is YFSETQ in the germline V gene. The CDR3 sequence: CASGEGGETQYF. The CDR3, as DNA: TGCGCCAGCGGAGAGGGGGGGGAGACCCAGTACTTC.